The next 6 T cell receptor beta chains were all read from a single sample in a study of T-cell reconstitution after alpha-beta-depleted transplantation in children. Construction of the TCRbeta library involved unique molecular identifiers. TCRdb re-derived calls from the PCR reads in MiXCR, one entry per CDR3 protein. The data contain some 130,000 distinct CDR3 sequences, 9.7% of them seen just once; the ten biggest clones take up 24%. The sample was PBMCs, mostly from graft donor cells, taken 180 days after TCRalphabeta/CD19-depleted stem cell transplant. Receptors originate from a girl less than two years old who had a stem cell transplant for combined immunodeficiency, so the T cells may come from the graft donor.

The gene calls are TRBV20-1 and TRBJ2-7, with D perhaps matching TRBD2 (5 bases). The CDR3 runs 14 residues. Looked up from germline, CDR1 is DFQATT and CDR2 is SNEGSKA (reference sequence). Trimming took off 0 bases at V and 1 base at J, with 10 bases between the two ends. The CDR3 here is CSARDVGNSYEQYF. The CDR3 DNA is TGCAGTGCTAGAGATGTCGGGAATTCCTACGAGCAGTACTTC.

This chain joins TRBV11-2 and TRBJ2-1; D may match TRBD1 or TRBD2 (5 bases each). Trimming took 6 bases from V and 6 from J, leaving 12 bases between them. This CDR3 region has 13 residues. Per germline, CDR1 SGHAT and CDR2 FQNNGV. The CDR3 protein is CASRRLGTNEQFF. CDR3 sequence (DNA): TGTGCCAGCAGAAGACTGGGGACCAATGAGCAGTTCTTC.

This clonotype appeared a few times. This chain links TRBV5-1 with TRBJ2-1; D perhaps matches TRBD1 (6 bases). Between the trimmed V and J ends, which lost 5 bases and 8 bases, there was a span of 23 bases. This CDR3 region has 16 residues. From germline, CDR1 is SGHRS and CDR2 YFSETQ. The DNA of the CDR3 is TGCGCCAGCAGGGGACATTTAAAGAGGGAGAAAGATGAGCAGTTCTTC. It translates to CASRGHLKREKDEQFF.

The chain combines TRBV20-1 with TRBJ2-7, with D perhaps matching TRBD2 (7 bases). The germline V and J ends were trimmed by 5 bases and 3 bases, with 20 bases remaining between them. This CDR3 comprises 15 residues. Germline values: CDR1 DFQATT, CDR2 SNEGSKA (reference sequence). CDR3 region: CSAGLGGLPYYEQYF. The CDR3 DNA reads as TGCAGTGCTGGGCTGGGGGGGCTCCCCTACTACGAGCAGTACTTC.

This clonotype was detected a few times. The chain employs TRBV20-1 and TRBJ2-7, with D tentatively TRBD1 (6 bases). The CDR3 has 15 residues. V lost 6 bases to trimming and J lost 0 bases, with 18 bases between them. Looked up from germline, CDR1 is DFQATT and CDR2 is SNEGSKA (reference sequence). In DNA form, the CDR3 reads TGCAGTGCGCCGAAATGGGACACACGCTCCTACGAGCAGTACTTC. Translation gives CSAPKWDTRSYEQYF.

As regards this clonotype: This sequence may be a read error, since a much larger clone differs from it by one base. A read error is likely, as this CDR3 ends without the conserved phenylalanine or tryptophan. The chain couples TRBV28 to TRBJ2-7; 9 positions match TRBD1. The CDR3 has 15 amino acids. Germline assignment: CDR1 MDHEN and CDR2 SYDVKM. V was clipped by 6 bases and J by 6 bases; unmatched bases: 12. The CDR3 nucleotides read TGTGCCAGCAGGACCGGGACAGGGCCCAGGAGCGAGCAGTACTCC. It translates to CASRTGTGPRSEQYS.